These T cell receptor beta chains were read from a single sample in a study of immune evolution from preneoplasia to lung adenocarcinoma. Clones were read by immunoSEQ multiplex PCR, and TCRdb kept only the in-frame ones, dropping some. The table shows around 21,000 clones, with over 70% occurring only once. Sequencing input: FFPE invasive lung adenocarcinoma tissue. The source of these receptors is a person aged 55 to 75 with lung adenocarcinoma. CDR3s include the opening cysteine and the closing phenylalanine or tryptophan. A D gene is named only where the DNA matches it firmly. Clone size is not always given. Where it is, it says once, few, many or a class for expanded clones.

few	-	13	TRBV2	TRBJ1-6	CASSGDYNSPLHF	TGTGCCAGCAGTGGTGACTATAATTCACCCCTCCACTTT
-	-	17	TRBV28	TRBJ1-5	CASSPRGGAGRGQPQHF	TGTGCCAGCAGTCCCCGTGGGGGGGCCGGCCGCGGTCAGCCCCAGCATTTT
few	-	11	TRBV7-8	TRBJ2-7	CASSLGGTPSF	TGTGCCAGCAGCTTAGGAGGGACTCCAAGCTTC
-	TRBD1	13	TRBV19	TRBJ1-2	CASNDGRGDGYTF	TGTGCCAGTAACGACGGCAGGGGGGATGGCTACACCTTC
-	-	12	TRBV6-1	TRBJ2-7	CASSRTSEAPGF	TGTGCCAGCAGTAGAACTTCAGAAGCCCCAGGCTTC
few	-	13	TRBV18	TRBJ2-5	CASQGTIQETQYF	TGTGCCAGTCAGGGGACGATCCAAGAGACCCAGTACTTC
-	-	11	TRBV2	TRBJ2-7	CASSLIGEQYF	TGTGCCAGCAGTCTAATAGGCGAGCAGTACTTC
once	-	14	TRBV19	TRBJ2-1	CASSGGTLHNEQFF	TGTGCCAGTAGTGGAGGGACACTCCACAATGAGCAGTTCTTC
medium-sized	-	14	TRBV6-4	TRBJ2-7	CASAPGRTTYEQYF	TGTGCCAGTGCCCCCGGACGGACAACCTACGAGCAGTACTTC
-	TRBD1	14	TRBV6-1	TRBJ1-1	CASSADRGDTEAFF	TGTGCCAGCAGCGCGGACAGGGGGGACACTGAAGCTTTCTTT
-	-	14	TRBV7-8	TRBJ1-4	CASSRTEGREKLFF	TGTGCCAGCAGCCGGACGGAGGGTAGGGAAAAACTGTTTTTT
few	-	14	TRBV19	TRBJ2-2	CASSIGLTAGELFF	TGTGCCAGTAGTATCGGTTTGACGGCCGGGGAGCTGTTTTTT
-	-	12	TRBV2	TRBJ2-2	CASHRESGELFF	TGTGCCAGCCACAGGGAGAGCGGGGAGCTGTTTTTT
-	TRBD2	13	TRBV29-1	TRBJ2-7	CSVGGGERYEQYF	TGCAGCGTTGGGGGGGGTGAGCGGTACGAGCAGTACTTC
large	TRBD1	14	TRBV29-1	TRBJ1-1	CSVASPTGTTEAFF	TGCAGCGTTGCTAGCCCGACAGGGACCACTGAAGCTTTCTTT
-	-	12	TRBV10-3	TRBJ1-2	CAISGTNYGYTF	TGTGCCATCAGTGGCACGAACTATGGCTACACCTTC
-	-	11	TRBV20-1	TRBJ2-7	CSARPVEEQYF	TGCAGTGCTAGGCCCGTGGAAGAGCAGTACTTC
-	-	14	TRBV9	TRBJ2-7	CASSVGQVSNEQYF	TGTGCCAGCAGCGTAGGGCAAGTTTCCAACGAGCAGTACTTC
-	TRBD2	15	TRBV7-9	TRBJ2-7	CASSETSGNHYEQYF	TGTGCCAGCAGCGAGACTAGCGGGAACCACTACGAGCAGTACTTC
few	-	16	TRBV4-1	TRBJ2-2	CASSQALAQNTGELFF	TGCGCCAGCAGCCAAGCTTTAGCGCAGAACACCGGGGAGCTGTTTTTT
-	-	15	TRBV28	TRBJ1-1	CASITPGSRGTEAFF	TGTGCCAGCATCACCCCGGGAAGCCGGGGGACTGAAGCTTTCTTT
few	TRBD2	14	TRBV29-1	TRBJ2-3	CSVPVIEGGSAQYF	TGCAGCGTACCGGTGATAGAGGGAGGGTCGGCGCAGTATTTT
-	-	15	TRBV18	TRBJ2-3	CASSVGLTSTDTQYF	TGTGCCAGCTCAGTTGGACTAACTAGCACAGATACGCAGTATTTT
-	-	16	TRBV6-1	TRBJ2-1	CASSVTGGVGYNEQFF	TGTGCCAGCAGTGTAACTGGGGGCGTAGGCTACAATGAGCAGTTCTTC
-	-	13	TRBV6-6	TRBJ2-7	CASSYDPYYEQYF	TGTGCCAGCAGTTACGACCCCTACTACGAGCAGTACTTC
-	TRBD2	13	TRBV28	TRBJ2-7	CASNKREGHEQYF	TGTGCCAGCAATAAGCGGGAGGGCCATGAGCAGTACTTC
medium-sized	-	17	TRBV7-8	TRBJ2-5	CASSLASGGLGILAQYF	TGTGCCAGCAGCTTAGCGAGTGGAGGACTGGGGATCTTGGCCCAGTACTTC
few	-	15	TRBV7-6	TRBJ2-2	CASSSDVGTPGELFF	TGTGCCAGCAGCTCCGATGTAGGAACGCCCGGGGAGCTGTTTTTT
-	TRBD1	13	TRBV7-3	TRBJ2-5	CASSPRQGETQYF	TGTGCCAGCAGCCCACGACAGGGGGAGACCCAGTACTTC
once	TRBD1	15	TRBV18	TRBJ1-1	CASSRDRDMNTEAFF	TGTGCCAGCTCGCGGGACAGGGACATGAACACTGAAGCTTTCTTT
medium-sized	TRBD2	12	TRBV2	TRBJ2-7	CASQAGAGEQYF	TGTGCCAGCCAGGCAGGAGCGGGGGAGCAGTACTTC
-	TRBD1	16	TRBV7-9	TRBJ2-2	CASSPTGGGLTGELFF	TGTGCCAGCAGCCCGACAGGGGGCGGATTAACCGGGGAGCTGTTTTTT
-	-	14	TRBV5-5	TRBJ2-6	CASSLASGANVLTF	TGTGCCAGCAGCTTGGCCTCTGGGGCCAACGTCCTGACTTTC
few	TRBD2	16	TRBV7-6	TRBJ2-1	CASSLFAGGQGNEQFF	TGTGCCAGCAGCCTCTTTGCGGGAGGTCAAGGTAATGAGCAGTTCTTC
-	TRBD1	15	TRBV7-9	TRBJ1-4	CASSLGDRDNEKLFF	TGTGCCAGCAGCTTAGGGGACAGGGATAACGAAAAACTGTTTTTT
once	TRBD1	14	TRBV28	TRBJ1-5	CASRGTGGNQPQHF	TGTGCCAGCAGAGGGACAGGGGGAAATCAGCCCCAGCATTTT
-	-	14	TRBV7-1	TRBJ1-2	CASSFDSPLDGYTF	TGTGCCAGCAGCTTTGACAGTCCCCTCGATGGCTACACCTTC
-	-	15	TRBV5-5	TRBJ2-7	CASSLDGGGNYEQYF	TGTGCCAGCAGCTTGGACGGCGGAGGAAACTACGAGCAGTACTTC
-	-	13	TRBV7-2	TRBJ2-1	CASSPYLHNEQFF	TGTGCCAGCAGCCCATACCTACACAATGAGCAGTTCTTC
few	-	12	TRBV7-8	TRBJ2-7	CASSLGQYEQYF	TGTGCCAGCAGCCTCGGACAGTACGAGCAGTACTTC
-	-	16	TRBV4-2	TRBJ2-6	CASAGQGGSGANVLTF	TGTGCCAGCGCAGGGCAGGGGGGCTCTGGGGCCAACGTCCTGACTTTC
few	TRBD2	13	TRBV5-1	TRBJ2-3	CASSNGEGLAQYF	TGCGCCAGCAGCAATGGGGAGGGCTTGGCGCAGTATTTT
few	TRBD1	14	TRBV6-1	TRBJ1-1	CATCPGGEATEAFF	TGTGCTACCTGCCCAGGGGGGGAAGCCACTGAAGCTTTCTTT
-	TRBD2	15	TRBV5-5	TRBJ2-5	CASSTLAGVGETQYF	TGTGCCAGCAGCACCTTAGCGGGAGTAGGAGAGACCCAGTACTTC
-	-	17	TRBV27	TRBJ2-1	CASTSLGFTGAYNEQFF	TGTGCCAGCACCTCATTGGGCTTCACGGGAGCCTACAATGAGCAGTTCTTC
-	-	13	TRBV19	TRBJ2-5	CASSAAAEETQYF	TGTGCCAGTAGCGCGGCGGCCGAAGAGACCCAGTACTTC
few	TRBD1	14	TRBV19	TRBJ2-7	CASTLGTGSYEQYF	TGTGCCAGTACCCTAGGGACAGGCTCCTACGAGCAGTACTTC
-	TRBD1	15	TRBV5-8	TRBJ2-7	CASRMVDRVNDEQYF	TGTGCTAGCAGGATGGTCGACAGGGTCAACGACGAGCAGTATTTC
few	-	15	TRBV28	TRBJ1-5	CASSFSGRRDQPQHF	TGTGCCAGCAGTTTTTCCGGCAGACGGGATCAGCCCCAGCATTTT
-	TRBD1	14	TRBV6-5	TRBJ2-7	CASRLGQGRSEQYF	TGTGCCAGCAGACTTGGACAGGGACGAAGCGAGCAGTACTTC
-	TRBD1	15	TRBV2	TRBJ2-2	CASSLRTGHTGELFF	TGTGCCAGCAGCCTCAGGACAGGTCACACCGGGGAGCTGTTTTTT
-	-	16	TRBV7-9	TRBJ1-2	CASSLSFWGGLDGYTF	TGTGCCAGCAGCTTGTCGTTTTGGGGAGGCCTGGACGGCTACACCTTC
-	-	15	TRBV4-1	TRBJ2-4	CASSQDAVAKNIQYF	TGCGCCAGCAGCCAAGATGCCGTAGCCAAAAACATTCAGTACTTC
few	TRBD1	15	TRBV4-2	TRBJ2-7	CASSQERQGPYEQYF	TGTGCCAGCAGCCAAGAACGACAGGGGCCCTACGAGCAGTACTTC
-	TRBD2	17	TRBV7-2	TRBJ2-1	CASSSFGTSGSKNEQFF	TGTGCCAGCAGCTCTTTCGGGACTAGCGGGAGTAAGAATGAGCAGTTCTTC